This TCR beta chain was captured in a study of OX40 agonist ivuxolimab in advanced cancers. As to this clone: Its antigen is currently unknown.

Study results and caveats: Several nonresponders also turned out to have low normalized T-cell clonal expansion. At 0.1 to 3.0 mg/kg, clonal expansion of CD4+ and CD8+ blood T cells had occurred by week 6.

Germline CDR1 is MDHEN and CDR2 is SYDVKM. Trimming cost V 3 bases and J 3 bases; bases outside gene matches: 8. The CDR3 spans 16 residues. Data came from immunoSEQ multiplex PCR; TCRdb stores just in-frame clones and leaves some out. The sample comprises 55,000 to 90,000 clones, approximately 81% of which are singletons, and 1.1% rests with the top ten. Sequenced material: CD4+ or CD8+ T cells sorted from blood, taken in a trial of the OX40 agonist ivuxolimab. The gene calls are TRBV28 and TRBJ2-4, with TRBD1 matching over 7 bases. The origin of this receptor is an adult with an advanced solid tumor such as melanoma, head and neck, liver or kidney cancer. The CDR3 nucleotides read TGTGCCAGCAGTTTCCCCGGGACAGAACTCAAAAACATTCAGTACTTC. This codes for CASSFPGTELKNIQYF. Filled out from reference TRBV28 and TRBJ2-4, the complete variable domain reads DVKVTQSSRYLVKRTGEKVFLECVQDMDHENMFWYRQDPGLGLRLIYFSYDVKMKEKGDIPEGYSVSREKKERFSLILESASTNQTSMYLCASSFPGTELKNIQYFGAGTRLSVL.